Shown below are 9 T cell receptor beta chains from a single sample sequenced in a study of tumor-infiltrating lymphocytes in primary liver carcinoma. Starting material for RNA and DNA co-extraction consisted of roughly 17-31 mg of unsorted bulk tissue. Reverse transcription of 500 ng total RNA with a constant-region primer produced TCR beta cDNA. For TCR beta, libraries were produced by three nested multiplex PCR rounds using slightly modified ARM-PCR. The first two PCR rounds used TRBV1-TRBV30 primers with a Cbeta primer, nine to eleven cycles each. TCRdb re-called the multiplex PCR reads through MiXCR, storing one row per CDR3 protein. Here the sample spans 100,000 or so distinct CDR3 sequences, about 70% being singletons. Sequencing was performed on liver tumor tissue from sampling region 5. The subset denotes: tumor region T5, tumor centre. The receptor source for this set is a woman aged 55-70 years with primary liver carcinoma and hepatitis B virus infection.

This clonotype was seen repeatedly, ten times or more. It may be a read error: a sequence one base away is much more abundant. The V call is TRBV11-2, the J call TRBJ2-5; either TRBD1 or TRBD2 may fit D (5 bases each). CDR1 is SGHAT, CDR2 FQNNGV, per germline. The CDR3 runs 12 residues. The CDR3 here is CASSHLGETQCF. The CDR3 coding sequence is TGTGCCAGCAGCCACCTAGGGGAGACCCAGTGCTTC. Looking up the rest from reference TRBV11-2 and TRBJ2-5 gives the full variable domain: EAGVAQSPRYKIIEKRQSVAFWCNPISGHATLYWYQQILGQGPKLLIQFQNNGVVDDSQLPKDRFSAERLKGVDSTLKIQPAKLEDSAVYLCASSHLGETQCFGPGTRLLVL.

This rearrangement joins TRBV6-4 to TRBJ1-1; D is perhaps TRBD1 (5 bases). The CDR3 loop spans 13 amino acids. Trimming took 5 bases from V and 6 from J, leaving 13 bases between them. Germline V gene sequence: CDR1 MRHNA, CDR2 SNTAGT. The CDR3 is CASSRQGGPEAFF. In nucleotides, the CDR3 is TGTGCCAGCAGTCGGCAGGGTGGGCCTGAAGCTTTCTTT.

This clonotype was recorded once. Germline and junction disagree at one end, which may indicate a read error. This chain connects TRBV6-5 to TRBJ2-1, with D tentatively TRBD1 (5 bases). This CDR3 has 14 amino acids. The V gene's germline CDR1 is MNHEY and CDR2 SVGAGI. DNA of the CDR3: TGTGTCAGCAGTAGGGGTGGGCTATACAATGAGCAGTTCTTC. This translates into CVSSRGGLYNEQFF.

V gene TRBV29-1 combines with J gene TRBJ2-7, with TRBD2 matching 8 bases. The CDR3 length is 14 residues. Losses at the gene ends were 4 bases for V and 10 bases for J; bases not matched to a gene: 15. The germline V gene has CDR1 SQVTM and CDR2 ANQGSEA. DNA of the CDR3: TGCAGCGTTGCTCCGACTAGCGACCGCTACAAACAGTACTTC. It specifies CSVAPTSDRYKQYF.

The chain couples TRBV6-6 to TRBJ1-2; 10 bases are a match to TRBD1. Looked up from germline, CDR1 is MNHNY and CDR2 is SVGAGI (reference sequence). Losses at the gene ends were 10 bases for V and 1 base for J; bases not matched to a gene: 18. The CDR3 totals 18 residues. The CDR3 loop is CANRLLGDRGRHNYGYTF. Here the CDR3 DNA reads TGTGCCAACAGGCTACTGGGGGACAGGGGTCGACATAACTATGGCTACACCTTC.

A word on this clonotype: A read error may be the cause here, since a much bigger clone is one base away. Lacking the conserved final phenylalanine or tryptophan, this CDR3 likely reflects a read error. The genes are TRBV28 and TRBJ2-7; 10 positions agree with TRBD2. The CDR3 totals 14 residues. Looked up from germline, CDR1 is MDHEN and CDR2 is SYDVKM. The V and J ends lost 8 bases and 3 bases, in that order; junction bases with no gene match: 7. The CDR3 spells CASHSGTSVYEQYY. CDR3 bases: TGTGCCAGCCATTCGGGGACTAGCGTCTACGAGCAGTACTAC.

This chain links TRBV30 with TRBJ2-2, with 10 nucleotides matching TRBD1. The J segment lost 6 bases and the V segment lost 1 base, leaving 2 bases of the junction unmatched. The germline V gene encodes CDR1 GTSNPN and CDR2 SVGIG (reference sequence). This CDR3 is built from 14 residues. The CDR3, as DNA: TGTGCCTGGAGTGCGGGGACAGGGGCCGGGGAGCTGTTTTTT. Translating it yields CAWSAGTGAGELFF.

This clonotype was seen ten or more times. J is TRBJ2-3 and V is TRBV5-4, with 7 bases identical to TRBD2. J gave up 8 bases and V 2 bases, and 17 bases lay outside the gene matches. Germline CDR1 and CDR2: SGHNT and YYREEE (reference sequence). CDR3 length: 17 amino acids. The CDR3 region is CASSFPRLAEGLGTQYF. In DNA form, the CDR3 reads TGTGCCAGCAGCTTCCCTCGACTAGCAGAGGGCCTCGGTACGCAGTATTTT.

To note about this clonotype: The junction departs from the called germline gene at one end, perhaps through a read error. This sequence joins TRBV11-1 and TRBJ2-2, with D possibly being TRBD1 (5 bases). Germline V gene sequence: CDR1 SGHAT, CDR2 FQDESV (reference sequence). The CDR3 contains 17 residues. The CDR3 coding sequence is TGTACCAGCAGGGCCCGGCCATTCCTAGTTAACATCGGGGAGCTGTTTTTT. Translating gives CTSRARPFLVNIGELFF.